Given below is one T cell receptor (beta chain) in context. Its antigen is unknown. TCRdb processed the reads anew with MiXCR; each CDR3 protein has one entry. The data show 95,000 to 150,000 distinct CDR3 sequences, with over 30% seen just once and about 53% held by the top ten. CDR1 SEHNR and CDR2 FQNEAQ come from the germline V gene (reference sequence). The CDR3 runs 15 residues. The ends were cut back, 3 bases at V and 6 bases at J, with 18 bases in the middle. The sample belongs to a study of T cell repertoires in cytomegalovirus infection. Study-wide results and caveats: Ex vivo, HLA-C-restricted CMV-specific TCR beta clonotypes prevailed over the rest of the response.

The receptor was derived from a human donor in good health (CMV status not recorded). Some clones in this sample may be carry-over from other donors' samples. The chain employs TRBV7-9 and TRBJ2-7; D is undetermined. Sample: CD8+ T cells from cultured PBMCs, taken from culture after CMV antigen stimulation. This chain's CDR3 is CASSFSPREPGEQYF. The CDR3, as DNA: TGTGCCAGCAGCTTTAGCCCCCGTGAACCCGGCGAGCAGTACTTC. The variable domain in full, with the rest retrieved from reference TRBV7-9 and TRBJ2-7, is DTGVSQNPRHKITKRGQNVTFRCDPISEHNRLYWYRQTLGQGPEFLTYFQNEAQLEKSRLLSDRFSAERPKGSFSTLEIQRTEQGDSAMYLCASSFSPREPGEQYFGPGTRLTVT.